The 30 T cell receptor beta chains given below trace back to one sample, sequenced in a study of vaccination effects on CD4 cells after COVID-19. Antigens of these TCRs are unknown. Before any sequencing was done, the ViraFEST assay used viral peptide pools to expand antigen-specific CD4+ T cells. After less than 11 days in culture, the CD4+ T cells were isolated. Neither prior SARS-CoV-2 infection nor positive nucleocapsid antibodies were present in the vaccine recipients. Clones were read by immunoSEQ multiplex PCR, and TCRdb kept only the in-frame ones, dropping some. The sample lists about 68,000 clones, 80% occurring once. This sample comprised CD4+ T cells from PBMCs cultured with SARS-CoV-2 spike peptides, obtained before COVID-19 vaccination. These receptors originate from a human donor who received a COVID-19 vaccine.

In its sample, this clone was seen a few times. V is TRBV5-1 and J is TRBJ1-3; no clear D. Germline loops: CDR1 SGHRS, CDR2 YFSETQ. Trimming took 0 bases from V and 2 from J, leaving 6 bases between them. The CDR3 is 14 residues long. CDR3 protein: CASSLEGTGNTIYF. The CDR3 nucleotides are TGCGCCAGCAGCTTGGAGGGAACTGGAAACACCATATATTTT.

The chain employs TRBV4-1 and TRBJ1-5; a weak D match, TRBD1 (5 bases). The CDR3 contains 16 residues. Germline CDR1 is MGHRA and CDR2 is YSYEKL. V lost 0 bases, J lost 2 bases, and 11 bases lay in between. The DNA for the CDR3 is TGCGCCAGCAGCCAAGAGGGGCAGGGAGGCAATCAGCCCCAGCATTTT. It codes for CASSQEGQGGNQPQHF.

The rearrangement links TRBV2 to TRBJ2-3; TRBD1 agrees at 7 bases. With 6 bases clipped from V and 3 bases from J, the junction kept 9 bases outside the gene matches. The CDR3 is made up of 15 amino acids. CDR1 is SNHLY and CDR2 is FYNNEI in the germline V gene. DNA of the CDR3: TGTGCCAGCAGATCCAGGGGGAGTACGACAGATACGCAGTATTTT. It encodes CASRSRGSTTDTQYF. Supplemented by reference TRBV2 and TRBJ2-3, the full variable domain reads EPEVTQTPSHQVTQMGQEVILRCVPISNHLYFYWYRQILGQKVEFLVSFYNNEISEKSEIFDDQFSVERPDGSNFTLKIRSTKLEDSAMYFCASRSRGSTTDTQYFGPGTRLTVL.

The chain carries TRBV19 and TRBJ2-3; D unclear. The CDR3 extends over 12 amino acids. CDR1 LNHDA and CDR2 SQIVND come from the germline V gene (reference sequence). V was pared by 7 bases and J by 0 bases, with 5 bases between. The CDR3: CASKSSTDTQYF. The CDR3 DNA reads TGTGCCAGTAAGTCCAGCACAGATACGCAGTATTTT.

The rearrangement uses TRBV3-1 (or the pseudogene TRBV3-2) and TRBJ1-1; D is possibly TRBD1 (6 bases). This CDR3 region has 16 residues. Trimming removed 0 bases at V and 2 bases at J, with 13 bases between. Germline CDR1 LGHDT, CDR2 YNNKEL (reference sequence). DNA of the CDR3: TGTGCCAGCAGCCAAGATGCTGAGGGGGGTAACACTGAAGCTTTCTTT. As protein: CASSQDAEGGNTEAFF.

This rearrangement joins TRBV5-4 to TRBJ2-1; tentatively, D is TRBD1 or TRBD2 (5 bases each). Deletions cut 0 bases from V and 8 bases from J, with 18 bases between. The CDR3 loop spans 16 amino acids. The germline V gene has CDR1 SGHNT and CDR2 YYREEE (reference sequence). CDR3 region: CASSLALGDPRDEQFF. CDR3 sequence (DNA): TGTGCCAGCAGCTTGGCCTTGGGGGACCCTCGCGATGAGCAGTTCTTC.

This chain joins TRBV9 and TRBJ2-2; no clear D. CDR3 length: 14 amino acids. V dropped 4 bases and J dropped 6 bases, with 13 bases sitting between them. The germline V gene encodes CDR1 SGDLS and CDR2 YYNGEE. The CDR3 protein is CASSPRSGAGELFF. In nucleotides, the CDR3 is TGTGCCAGCAGCCCTCGTTCTGGCGCCGGGGAGCTGTTTTTT.

This clone was seen a few times. This chain connects TRBV4-2 to TRBJ1-5; TRBD1 is a possible D gene (6 bases). CDR1 and CDR2 from the germline V gene are LGHNA and YNFKEQ. The CDR3 extends over 14 amino acids. The V gene lost 4 bases and the J gene lost 5 bases, with 12 bases spanning the gap. CDR3 in amino acids: CASSLLRGYQPQHF. CDR3 coding DNA: TGTGCCAGCAGCCTACTGAGGGGGTATCAGCCCCAGCATTTT.

The rearrangement links TRBV3-1 (or the pseudogene TRBV3-2) to TRBJ2-7; D unresolved. The germline V gene has CDR1 LGHDT and CDR2 YNNKEL (reference sequence). The CDR3 length is 15 residues. V dropped 1 base and J dropped 0 bases, with 10 bases sitting between them. The CDR3 protein is CASSQGLSSSYEQYV. For the CDR3, the DNA is TGTGCCAGCAGCCAAGGGCTCTCGAGCTCCTACGAGCAGTACGTC.

The chain couples TRBV18 to TRBJ1-1; unclear D gene. The CDR3 runs to 11 residues. Deletions cut 8 bases from V and 5 bases from J, with 9 bases between. Germline loops: CDR1 KGHSH, CDR2 LQKENI. The CDR3 nucleotides read TGTGCCAGCGAAGAGGGAACTGAAGCTTTCTTT. Residues: CASEEGTEAFF. Full variable domain (outside the CDR3, taken from reference TRBV18 and TRBJ1-1): NAGVMQNPRHLVRRRGQEARLRCSPMKGHSHVYWYRQLPEEGLKFMVYLQKENIIDESGMPKERFSAEFPKEGPSILRIQQVVRGDSAAYFCASEEGTEAFFGQGTRLTVV.

J is TRBJ2-3 and V is TRBV30; TRBD2 might be the D (7 bases). CDR1 and CDR2 (germline): GTSNPN, SVGIG (reference sequence). The CDR3 spans 13 residues. V shed 2 bases and J shed 8 bases, with 14 bases lying between them. The CDR3 protein is CAWSRGAEGTQYF. Written as DNA, the CDR3 is TGTGCCTGGAGTCGGGGGGCCGAAGGTACGCAGTATTTT.

The rearrangement links TRBV5-1 to TRBJ1-2; a possible D gene is TRBD1 (6 bases). V shed 0 bases and J shed 1 base, with 10 bases lying between them. Germline V gives CDR1 SGHRS, CDR2 YFSETQ. The CDR3 contains 15 residues. The CDR3 is CASSLGQGHNYGYTF. The CDR3 DNA sequence: TGCGCCAGCAGCTTGGGTCAGGGACATAACTATGGCTACACCTTC.

As DNA, the CDR3 is TGTGCCAGCAGCGTGGGGGCTTTTACTGAAGCTTTCTTT. As protein: CASSVGAFTEAFF. This chain uses TRBV7-2 with TRBJ1-1; a weak D match, TRBD1 (6 bases). The CDR3 length is 13 residues. With 5 bases removed from V and 5 bases from J, the gap between germline ends came to 12 bases. The germline gives CDR1 SGHTA, CDR2 FQGNSA.

The chain uses TRBV2 and TRBJ1-2; 9 bases align to TRBD1. The CDR3 has 19 residues. CDR1 is SNHLY, CDR2 FYNNEI, per germline. J was trimmed by 5 bases and V by 2 bases; bases with no gene match: 18. The CDR3 DNA follows: TGTGCCAGCAGTGAACCCTCACAGGGGGCGGGAATGCCCCTGTATGGCTACACCTTC. Translated, it gives CASSEPSQGAGMPLYGYTF.

V usage is TRBV24-1 and J usage is TRBJ2-3, with 10 bases matching TRBD1. This CDR3 comprises 16 residues. CDR1 and CDR2 (germline): KGHDR, SFDVKD. With V trimmed by 5 bases and J by 3 bases, 7 bases remained unmatched. The CDR3 sequence is CATSVADRGLTDTQYF. DNA for the CDR3: TGTGCCACCAGTGTTGCTGACAGGGGGCTGACAGATACGCAGTATTTT.

The count of this clone is one. V is TRBV7-3 and J is TRBJ2-5; TRBD2 agrees at 7 bases. V gave up 11 bases and J gave up 2 bases; unmatched junction bases: 5. The CDR3 contains 12 residues. The germline V gene encodes CDR1 SGHTA and CDR2 FQGTGA. The CDR3 protein is CAGGEGQETQYF. The DNA of the CDR3 is TGTGCCGGGGGGGAGGGGCAAGAGACCCAGTACTTC.

This clone was detected only a few times. J is TRBJ1-2 and V is TRBV18; maybe TRBD1 (6 bases). Trimming left V 3 bases short and J 3 bases short, with 14 bases between. Germline lookup yields CDR1 KGHSH and CDR2 LQKENI. The CDR3 covers 15 residues. The DNA for the CDR3 is TGTGCCAGCTCACCTGGGGGGGGCGAAGACTATGGCTACACCTTC. Translating gives CASSPGGGEDYGYTF.

This sequence joins TRBV21-1 and TRBJ1-1. TRBV21-1 is recorded as a pseudogene. The CDR3 consists of 14 residues. CDR3 DNA: TGTGCCAGCAGCAGTTCCGGGCCCATCGAGGGAGCTTTCTTT. It is translated as CASSSSGPIEGAFF.

This CDR3 is CRSGSSTDTQYF. CDR3 in DNA: TGTAGGAGCGGGAGCAGCACAGATACGCAGTATTTT. V is TRBV3-1 (or the pseudogene TRBV3-2) and J is TRBJ2-3; TRBD2 matches 8 bases. The CDR3 consists of 12 residues. Germline CDR1 and CDR2: LGHDT and YNNKEL (reference sequence).

This clone appeared a single time. The chain links TRBV12-3 or TRBV12-4 to TRBJ1-2; the D is unclear. CDR3 length: 13 amino acids. Trimming shortened V by 6 bases and J by 4 bases, and 12 bases separated the two germline ends. CDR3 bases: TGTGCCAGCAGCCGACGGATCCTCTATGGCTACACCTTC. Residues: CASSRRILYGYTF.

The V gene is TRBV3-1 (or the pseudogene TRBV3-2), the J gene TRBJ1-2, with TRBD1 matching over 7 bases. Germline V gene data show CDR1 as LGHDT and CDR2 as YNNKEL (reference sequence). This CDR3 has 15 residues. Germline trimming cut 0 bases from V and 5 bases from J; bases unmatched to any gene: 6. The CDR3 protein is CASSQDEGAWYGYTF. DNA of the CDR3: TGTGCCAGCAGCCAAGACGAGGGGGCTTGGTATGGCTACACCTTC.

CDR3 sequence: CASNDRGRETQYF. The CDR3 DNA sequence: TGCGCCAGCAATGACAGGGGGCGAGAGACCCAGTACTTC. The gene calls are TRBV5-1 and TRBJ2-5, with 10 bases matching TRBD1. Germline assignment: CDR1 SGHRS and CDR2 YFSETQ. This CDR3 has 13 residues. V lost 6 bases to trimming and J lost 4 bases; unmatched junction nucleotides: 3.

The chain has TRBV5-1 and TRBJ1-1; a possible D gene is TRBD1 (5 bases). From germline, CDR1 is SGHRS and CDR2 YFSETQ. Trimming stripped 1 base from V and 1 base from J, with 5 bases between. CDR3 length: 13 residues. The CDR3 DNA follows: TGCGCCAGCAGCTTGCAGGGGAACACTGAAGCTTTCTTT. Encoded protein: CASSLQGNTEAFF.

The gene calls are TRBV5-1 and TRBJ2-1, with unresolved D. The CDR3 length is 15 residues. Between the trimmed V and J ends, which lost 1 base and 3 bases, there was a span of 11 bases. Germline V gene lookup returns CDR1 SGHRS and CDR2 YFSETQ. The CDR3 protein is CASSLTQSLYNEQFF. As DNA, the CDR3 is TGCGCCAGCAGCTTGACCCAGAGCCTCTACAATGAGCAGTTCTTC. The full variable domain, completed using reference TRBV5-1 and TRBJ2-1, is KAGVTQTPRYLIKTRGQQVTLSCSPISGHRSVSWYQQTPGQGLQFLFEYFSETQRNKGNFPGRFSGRQFSNSRSEMNVSTLELGDSALYLCASSLTQSLYNEQFFGPGTRLTVL.

This clone was seen only once. The chain joins TRBV28 to TRBJ1-3, with TRBD1 as a possible D gene (6 bases). The CDR3 is made up of 12 amino acids. Germline-derived CDR1 and CDR2 are MDHEN and SYDVKM. V lost 11 bases, J lost 3 bases, and 11 bases lay in between. CDR3 amino acids: CAGGAGGNTIYF. The CDR3 coding sequence is TGTGCCGGGGGGGCGGGTGGAAACACCATATATTTT.

The genes are TRBV10-1 and TRBJ1-1, with D hard to call. The CDR3 runs 13 residues. The V end lost 2 bases, the J end lost 0 bases, and 4 bases lay between the germline ends. CDR1 and CDR2 (germline): WNHNN, SYGVQD (reference sequence). Here the CDR3 reads CASSETVNTEAFF. The CDR3 nucleotides are TGCGCCAGCAGTGAGACAGTGAACACTGAAGCTTTCTTT.

CDR3 bases: TGTGCCAGCTCTTCCGGGTCGACAGGGGGCATGAACACTGAAGCTTTCTTT. As protein: CASSSGSTGGMNTEAFF. This sequence joins TRBV18 and TRBJ1-1; 10 bases fit TRBD1. V lost 6 bases, J lost 0 bases, and 10 bases stayed unmatched. The germline CDR1 and CDR2 sequences are KGHSH and LQKENI. The CDR3 has 17 residues.

This clone came up a few times. The rearrangement links TRBV27 to TRBJ2-2; 7 nucleotides match TRBD1. V lost 3 bases to trimming and J lost 7 bases; unmatched junction nucleotides: 5. Looked up from germline, CDR1 is MNHEY and CDR2 is SMNVEV (reference sequence). The CDR3 has 14 residues. CDR3 region: CASSFGQAGGELFF. For the CDR3, the DNA is TGTGCCAGCAGTTTCGGACAGGCAGGCGGGGAGCTGTTTTTT.

This chain links TRBV5-4 with TRBJ1-1; possible D gene TRBD1, 5 bases. The CDR3 has 13 amino acids. Trimming left V 3 bases short and J 7 bases short, with 13 bases between. Germline V CDR1 and CDR2: SGHNT, YYREEE (reference sequence). CDR3 loop: CASSSVGDSEAFF. The CDR3 DNA reads TGTGCCAGCAGCTCCGTGGGTGACAGTGAAGCTTTCTTT.

The chain carries TRBV6-4 and TRBJ2-5, with D possibly called TRBD1 or TRBD2 (6 bases each). Looked up from germline, CDR1 is MRHNA and CDR2 is SNTAGT. Trimming left V 2 bases short and J 4 bases short, with 8 bases between. This CDR3 contains 13 residues. The CDR3 here is CASSDEGGETQYF. Here the CDR3 DNA reads TGTGCCAGCAGTGACGAGGGGGGAGAGACCCAGTACTTC.